Listed here are 10 T cell receptor beta chains from one sample, sequenced in a study of T cell repertoires in cytomegalovirus infection. TCRdb reprocessed the reads via MiXCR and lists one record per CDR3 protein. The top ten hold around 15% of the sample, which has about 890,000 distinct CDR3 sequences, around 30% seen once. These receptors lack a known antigen. The specimen was cultured CD8+ T cells from PBMCs, collected from culture after CMV antigen stimulation. All receptors come from a human donor in good health (CMV status not recorded). Some clones in this sample may be carry-over from other donors' samples.

The chain links TRBV4-1 to TRBJ2-3; 7 bases are shared with TRBD2. Trimming removed 5 bases from V and 0 bases from J; junction bases left unmatched: 8. This CDR3 comprises 16 residues. Germline loops: CDR1 MGHRA, CDR2 YSYEKL. CDR3: CASSYPSGVSTDTQYF. CDR3 nucleotide sequence: TGCGCCAGCAGCTACCCCAGCGGGGTAAGCACAGATACGCAGTATTTT.

This clonotype was found once. This chain joins TRBV6-6 and TRBJ2-7; 8 bases align to TRBD2. In germline, CDR1 is MNHNY, CDR2 SVGAGI (reference sequence). With V trimmed by 2 bases and J by 6 bases, 21 bases remained unmatched. CDR3 length: 19 residues. CDR3 sequence: CASSYPPVPLAGPLPEQYF. The CDR3 nucleotides are TGTGCCAGCAGTTACCCTCCTGTCCCTTTAGCGGGGCCCCTTCCCGAGCAGTACTTC.

This chain joins TRBV4-3 and TRBJ2-5; D is unclear. V was pared by 4 bases and J by 2 bases, with 8 bases between. CDR3 length equals 13 residues. The V gene's germline CDR1 is LGHNA and CDR2 YSLEER. The CDR3 protein is CASSPHSQETQYF. The CDR3 DNA reads as TGCGCCAGCAGCCCCCACAGTCAAGAGACCCAGTACTTC.

This clonotype was detected many times. This sequence joins TRBV7-6 and TRBJ1-5; D remains ambiguous. The CDR3 spans 17 residues. Germline V gene lookup returns CDR1 SGHVS and CDR2 FNYEAQ. Between the trimmed V and J ends, which lost 0 bases and 0 bases, there was a span of 12 bases. The CDR3 sequence: CASSLAGGPYSNQPQHF. The CDR3 nucleotides are TGTGCCAGCAGCTTAGCGGGCGGGCCGTATAGCAATCAGCCCCAGCATTTT.

V is TRBV4-3 and J is TRBJ2-3; no definite D call. Per the germline V gene, CDR1 is LGHNA and CDR2 is YSLEER. Deletions cut 3 bases from V and 2 bases from J, with 15 bases between. The CDR3 covers 16 residues. The CDR3 DNA reads TGCGCCAGCAGCCATAGTAGCTCTTCCCCCACAGATACGCAGTATTTT. Its protein is CASSHSSSSPTDTQYF.

A remark on this clonotype: Possible read error: a much larger clone is one base away. The V and J genes are TRBV7-8 and TRBJ2-2; 7 bases are a match to TRBD1. This CDR3 contains 16 residues. Germline CDR1 is SGHVS and CDR2 is FQNEAQ. The CDR3 is CVSSFFPGGNTGELFF. The CDR3 DNA reads TGTGTCAGCAGCTTTTTTCCAGGGGGAAACACCGGGGAGCTGTTTTTT.

This chain connects TRBV11-2 to TRBJ1-1, with a weak D call TRBD1 (5 bases). The V end lost 5 bases, the J end lost 5 bases, and 15 bases lay between the germline ends. CDR1 and CDR2 (germline): SGHAT, FQNNGV. The CDR3 runs 14 residues. In DNA form, the CDR3 reads TGTGCCAGCAGCGAACGGGACTTTGGGACTGAAGCTTTCTTT. Translating it yields CASSERDFGTEAFF.

The chain is built from TRBV4-1 and TRBJ2-7, with 8 bases that match TRBD1. The CDR3 sequence is 15 residues long. Germline trimming cut 0 bases from V and 8 bases from J; bases unmatched to any gene: 9. From germline, CDR1 is MGHRA and CDR2 YSYEKL. The CDR3 spells CASSQDGTGGMKQYV. The CDR3 nucleotides are TGCGCCAGCAGCCAAGACGGGACAGGAGGTATGAAGCAGTACGTC.

The chain employs TRBV28 and TRBJ1-4; D perhaps matches TRBD1 (5 bases). Trimming removed 4 bases from V and 5 bases from J, with 17 bases in between. CDR3 length: 16 residues. Germline V lookup: CDR1 MDHEN, CDR2 SYDVKM. CDR3 amino acids: CASSSPVGGRNEKLFF. The CDR3 DNA follows: TGTGCCAGCAGTTCCCCTGTGGGGGGACGAAATGAAAAACTGTTTTTT.

The rearrangement joins TRBV12-3 or TRBV12-4 to TRBJ2-2; D gene unclear. There are 14 residues in the CDR3. The V end lost 1 base, the J end lost 6 bases, and 9 bases lay between the germline ends. This CDR3 is CASSLVRSPGELFF. The CDR3 DNA reads TGTGCCAGCAGTTTAGTCCGGTCCCCCGGGGAGCTGTTTTTT.